The T cell receptor (beta chain) described here comes from a study of OX40 agonist ivuxolimab in advanced cancers. Study as a whole: The mean age was approximately 60 years, ranging from 23 to 79, with around four fifths of participants male.

Clones were sequenced by immunoSEQ multiplex PCR, and TCRdb holds only the in-frame ones, with some missing. The sample carries tens of thousands of clones, about 83% recorded once. This CDR3 has 12 amino acids. Trimming took off 3 bases at V and 5 bases at J, with 7 bases between the two ends. CDR1 is SGHAT and CDR2 is FQNNGV in the germline V gene. The starting material was CD4+ or CD8+ T cells sorted from blood, obtained in a trial of the OX40 agonist ivuxolimab. The chain is built from TRBV11-2 and TRBJ1-1; no definite D call. The receptor comes from an adult with an advanced solid tumor such as melanoma, head and neck, liver or kidney cancer. The CDR3 is CASSFVGTEAFF. As DNA, the CDR3 is TGTGCCAGCAGCTTTGTAGGTACTGAAGCTTTCTTT. The full variable domain, completed using reference TRBV11-2 and TRBJ1-1, is EAGVAQSPRYKIIEKRQSVAFWCNPISGHATLYWYQQILGQGPKLLIQFQNNGVVDDSQLPKDRFSAERLKGVDSTLKIQPAKLEDSAVYLCASSFVGTEAFFGQGTRLTVV.